The source of this T cell receptor beta chain is a study of T-cell reconstitution after alpha-beta-depleted transplantation in children (dated by TCRdb to 2016 to 2018). Background on the whole study: The study quantitatively tracked T-cell immune reconstitution after TCRalphabeta/CD19-depleted allogeneic hematopoietic cell transplantation in children using TCR repertoire profiling.

General findings and caveats noted by the study authors: Over subsequent months, a decline in hyperexpanded clone frequencies was noted, and after one year, T-cell counts and TCRbeta diversity were mostly ascribed to newly produced T cells. The apparently early alphabetaT-cell count recovery about two months after transplant was reportedly dependent on only several hundred rapidly expanded clones derived from non-depleted graft cells. The high TCRbeta diversity at day 60 in some patients was ascribed to recipient T cells and intrathymic progenitors that had survived conditioning.

The protocol used for the library was PCR. Sequencing was performed on an Illumina HiSeq 2500. Molecular barcoding was employed in the preparation of TCR libraries, with unique molecular identifiers being used to normalize TCRbeta repertoire quantification. TCRdb redid the processing of the public reads, applying fastp at Q25 and MiXCR, and retained in-frame beta chains. CDR3 protein sequences are deduplicated, and each keeps its most common genes and DNA. This sample has about 110,000 distinct CDR3 sequences in its table, and about 6.5% of those were observed once. The ten largest clones take up around 23% of the sample. There are many counts of this clonotype. Its antigen specificity is not known. No base qualities exist here, and no much larger clone lies one base off it. CDR1 and CDR2 (MNHEY, SVGEGT) derive from the germline V gene. The CDR3 sequence holds 14 residues, the cysteine and phenylalanine included. The retained sequence is limited to the CDR3, 42 bases, with the frame set at the first base. The V end loses 7 bases and the J end loses 2 bases, and a stretch of 15 bases separates them.

Interpreted using the paper, the treatment or condition label stands for: allogeneic hematopoietic cell transplantation with graft depleted of TCRalphabeta T cells and CD19 B cells. TCRalphabeta/CD19-depleted allogeneic hematopoietic cell grafts were given to the transplant recipients, all of whom were children. The rearrangement combines TRBV6-2 or TRBV6-3 with TRBJ2-7, and perhaps TRBD2 as D gene, on 6 matching bases. The sequence derives from a male patient aged 2-15 years who had a stem cell transplant for acute lymphoblastic leukemia, so the T cells may come from the graft donor. Sequenced here: PBMCs, mostly from graft donor cells, sampled 360 days after TCRalphabeta/CD19-depleted stem cell transplant. Here the CDR3 is given as CASTYRAGTYEQYF. The nucleotide sequence reads as follows: TGTGCCAGCACCTATCGCGCGGGGACCTACGAGCAGTACTTC.